Presented here are 7 T cell receptor beta chains from one specimen sequenced in a study of T cell clonotyping in hematopoietic cell transplantation. Sequenced by immunoSEQ multiplex PCR; TCRdb stores in-frame clones only, minus some. Seen here are 5,500 to 6,500 clones, under 98% observed once, and the top ten hold 15% to 19%. Time point in this sample: recipient sample about 28 days before transplant, after cytoreduction. The source material was peripheral blood mononuclear cells, sampled before stem cell transplant. These TCRs come from a man in his 70s with acute myeloid leukemia. Some clones in this sample may be carry-over from other donors' samples.

The chain employs TRBV28 and TRBJ2-3; TRBD2 matches 7 bases. V trimming: 3 bases; J trimming: 0 bases; junction bases outside the gene matches: 3. Germline CDR1 MDHEN, CDR2 SYDVKM. This CDR3 contains 15 residues. The chain's CDR3 is CASSLAGVSTDTQYF. CDR3 DNA sequence: TGTGCCAGCAGTTTGGCGGGGGTAAGCACAGATACGCAGTATTTT.

The chain uses TRBV7-3 and TRBJ1-1; possible D gene TRBD1, 5 bases. The CDR3 consists of 14 residues. Germline-derived CDR1 and CDR2 are SGHTA and FQGTGA. Trimming cost V 5 bases and J 1 base, with 11 bases left between them. CDR3 protein: CASSPGHSNTEAFF. The CDR3 DNA follows: TGTGCCAGCAGCCCTGGACACTCGAACACTGAAGCTTTCTTT.

The chain has TRBV2 and TRBJ1-2, with D uncertain. V lost 6 bases and J lost 2, with 16 bases in between. Germline V gene lookup returns CDR1 SNHLY and CDR2 FYNNEI. The CDR3 has 15 residues. The CDR3 spells CASSPVAEVNYGYTF. CDR3 bases: TGTGCCAGCAGCCCGGTAGCAGAAGTAAACTATGGCTACACCTTC.

This chain connects TRBV29-1 to TRBJ1-5; TRBD1 aligns across 9 bases. J was trimmed by 7 bases and V by 6 bases; bases with no gene match: 10. The CDR3 spans 14 residues. Germline CDR1 is SQVTM and CDR2 is ANQGSEA. The CDR3 loop is CSVRPGQGDQPQHF. CDR3 bases: TGCAGCGTCCGCCCGGGACAGGGTGACCAGCCCCAGCATTTT.

This sequence joins TRBV25-1 and TRBJ2-1; 7 bases are shared with TRBD2. The CDR3 sequence is 11 residues long. V was pared by 5 bases and J by 10 bases, with 2 bases of the junction left unmatched. Germline V CDR1 and CDR2: MGHDK, SYGVNS. CDR3 in DNA: TGTGCCAGCAGTTACGGGAGGGAGCAGTTCTTC. This codes for CASSYGREQFF.

V is TRBV4-2 and J is TRBJ2-2; 8 bases align to TRBD1. V lost 1 base and J lost 3; bases outside the gene matches: 7. Germline V gene data show CDR1 as LGHNA and CDR2 as YNFKEQ. CDR3 size: 17 residues. The CDR3 DNA reads TGTGCCAGCAGCCAAGGCCTAGGACAGGGCGACACCGGGGAGCTGTTTTTT. It specifies CASSQGLGQGDTGELFF.

The sample holds one count of this clone. The chain employs TRBV6-5 and TRBJ1-1, with D maybe TRBD1 (5 bases). The CDR3 consists of 14 residues. Germline values: CDR1 MNHEY, CDR2 SVGAGI. V was cut by 5 bases and J by 6 bases, with 16 bases left in between. The CDR3 bases are TGTGCCAGCAGTACTGGGGCCACGGGGCCTGAAGCTTTCTTT. Protein sequence: CASSTGATGPEAFF.